This paragraph reports one TCR beta chain. The data originate from a study of blood T cell repertoires in COVID-19. Study summary: Acute and convalescent COVID-19 samples came from the United States, Italy and Spain. PBMCs, B-cell-depleted T cells, or T cells were the source of the cDNA or gDNA that made up the material.

CDR1 is SGHNT and CDR2 is YENEEA in the germline V gene. The J segment lost 0 bases and the V segment lost 6 bases, leaving 7 bases of the junction unmatched. CDR3 size: 15 residues. As handled by the study authors: Amplified reference gene primers provided the basis for estimating nucleated cell counts. Clones were read by immunoSEQ multiplex PCR, and TCRdb kept only the in-frame ones, dropping some. That table is the source of V, J and clone size, and D and trimming were worked out from the DNA. The sample has under 75,000 clones; more than 85% are singletons. The gene calls are TRBV11-3 and TRBJ1-2, with 7 bases aligning to TRBD1. This TCR came from a man aged 50-59 years with active COVID-19. The sequencing input was peripheral blood. CDR3 sequence (DNA): TGTGCCAGCAGAGACCGGGACAGCCCTAACTATGGCTACACCTTC. Protein: CASRDRDSPNYGYTF.